This TCR beta chain was observed in a study of blood T cell repertoires in COVID-19. The assay was immunoSEQ multiplex PCR, and TCRdb's table has in-frame clones only and misses some. Of some 150,000 clones listed, under 90% were seen once; the top ten hold approximately 9.1%. The germline V gene has CDR1 MDHEN and CDR2 SYDVKM. The CDR3 length is 14 residues. Trimming cost V 6 bases and J 7 bases, with 15 bases left between them. The source material was peripheral blood. The chain couples TRBV28 to TRBJ1-4, with D possibly matching TRBD1 (6 bases). This TCR derives from a woman aged 55 to 70 with active or convalescent COVID-19. This CDR3 reads CASRVTGLFEKLFF. In DNA form, the CDR3 reads TGTGCCAGCAGGGTGACAGGCTTGTTTGAAAAACTGTTTTTT.